This entry lists 28 T cell receptor beta chains sequenced from one sample in a study of PD-1 blockade in classical Hodgkin lymphoma. Following autologous stem cell transplantation, relapse occurred in every patient, and exposure to brentuximab vedotin varied. Clones were read by immunoSEQ multiplex PCR, and TCRdb kept only the in-frame ones, dropping some. The data show around 66,000 clones, 75% to 90% seen once. The sequencing used peripheral blood mononuclear cells (PBMCs), collected at baseline. These receptors all stem from a human donor with classical Hodgkin lymphoma.

The CDR3 here is CANRAGYTF. CDR3 DNA: TGTGCCAACAGGGCTGGCTACACCTTC. The chain links TRBV2 to TRBJ1-2; the D gene is possibly TRBD1 (6 bases). Germline CDR1 SNHLY, CDR2 FYNNEI. The CDR3 runs to 9 residues. Trimming pared 10 bases from V and 7 bases from J, leaving 7 bases between.

V is TRBV2 and J is TRBJ2-7, with 10 bases matching TRBD1. Trimming cost V 6 bases and J 3 bases; bases outside gene matches: 5. CDR3 length: 14 amino acids. Per germline, CDR1 SNHLY and CDR2 FYNNEI. Here the CDR3 reads CASRPGQGYYEQYF. The CDR3 DNA follows: TGTGCCAGCAGGCCGGGACAGGGGTACTACGAGCAGTACTTC.

The rearrangement links TRBV5-1 to TRBJ1-2; TRBD1 might be the D (5 bases). This CDR3 is built from 16 residues. Looked up from germline, CDR1 is SGHRS and CDR2 is YFSETQ. V was pared by 1 base and J by 0 bases, with 13 bases between. CDR3 region: CASSLSWGLTNYGYTF. The DNA of the CDR3 is TGCGCCAGCAGCTTGTCTTGGGGCTTAACTAACTATGGCTACACCTTC.

The V call is TRBV7-8, the J call TRBJ1-2, with 8 bases matching TRBD1. The CDR3 is 11 residues long. CDR1 and CDR2 from the germline V gene are SGHVS and FQNEAQ. With 9 bases clipped from V and 6 bases from J, the junction kept 3 bases outside the gene matches. The CDR3, as DNA: TGTGCCAGACAGGGGGGGAATGGCTACACCTTC. This encodes CARQGGNGYTF.

This rearrangement joins TRBV5-4 to TRBJ1-2; D may be TRBD1 (6 bases). Trimming took off 4 bases at V and 1 base at J, with 17 bases between the two ends. The CDR3 covers 16 residues. CDR1 SGHNT and CDR2 YYREEE come from the germline V gene (reference sequence). The DNA for the CDR3 is TGTGCCAGCAGCCCGGTCCCCTCAGGGGATAACTATGGCTACACCTTC. Its translation is CASSPVPSGDNYGYTF.

The chain couples TRBV2 to TRBJ1-2, with a tentative D call TRBD1 (5 bases). This CDR3 contains 15 residues. V was clipped by 0 bases and J by 0 bases, with 8 bases between them. The germline V gene encodes CDR1 SNHLY and CDR2 FYNNEI. CDR3 nucleotide sequence: TGTGCCAGCAGTGAAGCGTTAGGGGCTAACTATGGCTACACCTTC. It is translated as CASSEALGANYGYTF.

The chain uses TRBV10-2 and TRBJ1-2, with D possibly being TRBD1 (6 bases). The V end was cut by 5 bases, the J end by 3 bases, with 25 bases between. This CDR3 region has 18 residues. In germline, CDR1 is WSHSY, CDR2 SAAADI. The CDR3 nucleotides are TGCGCCAGCAGTTTTTACAGGGACGGGGCCTTGTCCTACTATGGCTACACCTTC. Its protein is CASSFYRDGALSYYGYTF.

This sequence joins TRBV30 and TRBJ2-1; 10 bases agree with TRBD2. Germline-derived CDR1 and CDR2 are GTSNPN and SVGIG (reference sequence). This CDR3 spans 16 amino acids. With 1 base clipped from V and 2 bases from J, the junction kept 5 bases outside the gene matches. DNA for the CDR3: TGTGCCTGGAGTGGGGGAGGACTAGCGGCCTACAATGAGCAGTTCTTC. It is translated as CAWSGGGLAAYNEQFF.

The chain uses TRBV2 and TRBJ1-1; D call uncertain. The CDR3 runs 13 residues. Trimming took off 1 base at V and 4 bases at J, with 7 bases between the two ends. The germline CDR1 and CDR2 sequences are SNHLY and FYNNEI. CDR3 bases: TGTGCCAGCAGTGAAGGAGGGTCCACTGAAGCTTTCTTT. Translated: CASSEGGSTEAFF. The entire variable domain, with the rest obtained from reference TRBV2 and TRBJ1-1, is as follows: EPEVTQTPSHQVTQMGQEVILRCVPISNHLYFYWYRQILGQKVEFLVSFYNNEISEKSEIFDDQFSVERPDGSNFTLKIRSTKLEDSAMYFCASSEGGSTEAFFGQGTRLTVV.

The chain links TRBV6-1 to TRBJ2-3; 7 bases are a match to TRBD2. The V segment lost 5 bases and the J segment 2 bases; nucleotides outside the gene matches: 7. The CDR3 covers 15 residues. The germline V gene has CDR1 MNHNS and CDR2 SASEGT. CDR3 protein: CASSNRGEPTDTQYF. DNA for the CDR3: TGTGCCAGCAGTAATCGGGGGGAGCCCACAGATACGCAGTATTTT.

V usage is TRBV4-1 and J usage is TRBJ1-5; D perhaps matches TRBD1 (5 bases). Germline V gene lookup returns CDR1 MGHRA and CDR2 YSYEKL. There are 17 residues in the CDR3. The germline V and J ends were trimmed by 0 bases and 3 bases, with 15 bases remaining between them. The CDR3 nucleotides read TGCGCCAGCAGCCAAGAAGGGGAACGTAGGTTCAATCAGCCCCAGCATTTT. It translates to CASSQEGERRFNQPQHF.

The V gene is TRBV6-6, the J gene TRBJ2-1; no firm D call. From germline, CDR1 is MNHNY and CDR2 SVGAGI (reference sequence). Trimming pared 2 bases from V and 0 bases from J, leaving 11 bases between. This CDR3 has 16 amino acids. The CDR3 region is CASSYRRWISYNEQFF. The CDR3 bases are TGTGCCAGCAGTTACCGACGGTGGATCTCCTACAATGAGCAGTTCTTC.

V is TRBV5-1 and J is TRBJ2-5; 9 nucleotides align to TRBD2. Germline-derived CDR1 and CDR2 are SGHRS and YFSETQ. CDR3 length: 14 residues. The junction had 6 bases not matched to a gene; V was cut back by 4 bases and J by 5 bases. CDR3 nucleotide sequence: TGCGCCAGCAGCCTATTAGCGGGGGAGGAGACCCAGTACTTC. Translation: CASSLLAGEETQYF.

The V and J genes are TRBV13 and TRBJ2-3; D could derive from TRBD1 or TRBD2 (5 bases each). V shed 4 bases and J shed 0 bases, with 20 bases lying between them. This CDR3 region has 18 residues. Germline-derived CDR1 and CDR2 are PRHDT and FYEKMQ (reference sequence). Here the CDR3 DNA reads TGTGCCAGCAGCTCTTACCCGGTGTACAGGACTAGCACAGATACGCAGTATTTT. This codes for CASSSYPVYRTSTDTQYF.

V usage is TRBV2 and J usage is TRBJ2-2, with unresolved D. The germline V and J ends were trimmed by 3 bases and 0 bases, with 11 bases remaining between them. The CDR3 runs 16 residues. CDR1 is SNHLY, CDR2 FYNNEI, per germline. The CDR3 coding sequence is TGTGCCAGCAGTGATTTTTACAGTTCGAACACCGGGGAGCTGTTTTTT. Its protein is CASSDFYSSNTGELFF. The full variable domain, completed using reference TRBV2 and TRBJ2-2, is EPEVTQTPSHQVTQMGQEVILRCVPISNHLYFYWYRQILGQKVEFLVSFYNNEISEKSEIFDDQFSVERPDGSNFTLKIRSTKLEDSAMYFCASSDFYSSNTGELFFGEGSRLTVL.

The V call is TRBV6-5, the J call TRBJ2-1; 7 bases are shared with TRBD2. Trimming removed 3 bases from V and 2 bases from J; junction bases left unmatched: 7. There are 16 residues in the CDR3. Germline CDR1 MNHEY, CDR2 SVGAGI. The CDR3 reads CASSYTGSGAYNEQFF. CDR3 nucleotides: TGTGCCAGCAGTTATACGGGGAGCGGGGCCTACAATGAGCAGTTCTTC.

This chain links TRBV6-1 with TRBJ1-2, with TRBD1 as a possible D gene (6 bases). Germline-derived CDR1 and CDR2 are MNHNS and SASEGT. Trimming removed 0 bases from V and 6 bases from J, with 14 bases in between. The CDR3 is 15 amino acids. CDR3 region: CASSEAGGRPNGYTF. In nucleotides, the CDR3 is TGTGCCAGCAGTGAAGCAGGGGGAAGGCCAAATGGCTACACCTTC.

The chain has TRBV29-1 and TRBJ1-2; possibly TRBD1 for D (6 bases). Germline CDR1 is SQVTM and CDR2 is ANQGSEA. The CDR3 consists of 14 residues. Trimming took 0 bases from V and 4 from J, leaving 12 bases between them. This chain's CDR3 is CSVEEGGAAYGYTF. The CDR3 DNA reads as TGCAGCGTTGAAGAGGGGGGCGCCGCCTATGGCTACACCTTC. Filled out from reference TRBV29-1 and TRBJ1-2, the complete variable domain reads SAVISQKPSRDICQRGTSLTIQCQVDSQVTMMFWYRQQPGQSLTLIATANQGSEATYESGFVIDKFPISRPNLTFSTLTVSNMSPEDSSIYLCSVEEGGAAYGYTFGSGTRLTVV.

The V call is TRBV7-8, the J call TRBJ2-2, with D possibly TRBD1 on 6 matching bases. CDR3 size: 14 residues. Germline V gives CDR1 SGHVS, CDR2 FQNEAQ. V shed 1 base and J shed 5 bases, with 8 bases lying between them. The CDR3 nucleotides read TGTGCCAGCAGCTTAGGTCAGGGGACCGGGGAGCTGTTTTTT. Translated, it gives CASSLGQGTGELFF.

This clone was counted between two and nine times. V gene TRBV7-9 combines with J gene TRBJ1-2; 7 bases match TRBD1. CDR3 size: 14 residues. Trimming at V came to 5 bases and at J to 6 bases, leaving 9 bases not matched to a gene. Germline CDR1 and CDR2: SEHNR and FQNEAQ (reference sequence). CDR3 coding DNA: TGTGCCAGCAGCCCCCAAACAGGGGTCCATGGCTACACCTTC. Residues: CASSPQTGVHGYTF.

This clone appeared a few times. The chain has TRBV29-1 and TRBJ1-1; 8 nucleotides align to TRBD1. CDR1 and CDR2 from the germline V gene are SQVTM and ANQGSEA. Unmatched junction bases numbered 4, after V lost 2 bases and J lost 5 bases. The CDR3 spans 13 residues. In nucleotides, the CDR3 is TGCAGCGTTGAACAGGGGGCTAGGACTGAAGCTTTCTTT. Translating gives CSVEQGARTEAFF.

The DNA for the CDR3 is TGTGCCAGCAGCACTTCAGGGGCAGATACGCAGTATTTT. It yields the protein CASSTSGADTQYF. The chain carries TRBV9 and TRBJ2-3; tentatively, D is TRBD1 (6 bases). The CDR3 sequence is 13 residues long. V lost 4 bases and J 4 bases, leaving 10 bases between the germline ends. Germline V gene lookup returns CDR1 SGDLS and CDR2 YYNGEE.

This chain joins TRBV18 and TRBJ2-5; 9 bases align to TRBD1. The V gene's germline CDR1 is KGHSH and CDR2 LQKENI. The CDR3 spans 14 residues. V dropped 3 bases and J dropped 3; count of bases not matched to a gene: 2. The CDR3 DNA reads as TGTGCCAGCTCACCTACAGGGGGCGAAGAGACCCAGTACTTC. Its protein is CASSPTGGEETQYF.

This clone was seen just once. V usage is TRBV13 and J usage is TRBJ1-1; D is unresolved. The V gene's germline CDR1 is PRHDT and CDR2 FYEKMQ (reference sequence). This CDR3 comprises 13 residues. The germline V and J ends were trimmed by 5 bases and 5 bases, with 12 bases remaining between them. This chain's CDR3 is CASSPKSRTEAFF. The CDR3 region has the DNA TGTGCCAGCAGCCCCAAAAGCCGGACTGAAGCTTTCTTT. The variable domain in full, with the rest retrieved from reference TRBV13 and TRBJ1-1, is AAGVIQSPRHLIKEKRETATLKCYPIPRHDTVYWYQQGPGQDPQFLISFYEKMQSDKGSIPDRFSAQQFSDYHSELNMSSLELGDSALYFCASSPKSRTEAFFGQGTRLTVV.

The chain combines TRBV29-1 with TRBJ1-2; possible D gene TRBD1, 6 bases. Trimming took 3 bases from V and 4 from J, leaving 18 bases between them. Per the germline V gene, CDR1 is SQVTM and CDR2 is ANQGSEA. This CDR3 region has 15 residues. CDR3 sequence reads: CSVEGGMGHGYGYTF. CDR3 sequence (DNA): TGCAGCGTTGAGGGCGGGATGGGACACGGCTATGGCTACACCTTC.

V is TRBV27 and J is TRBJ1-5; D is possibly TRBD1 (5 bases). Per the germline V gene, CDR1 is MNHEY and CDR2 is SMNVEV (reference sequence). Trimming pared 5 bases from V and 1 base from J, leaving 12 bases between. CDR3 length: 15 amino acids. CDR3 amino acids: CASSRTRDSNQPQHF. CDR3 coding DNA: TGTGCCAGCAGTCGAACAAGGGACAGCAATCAGCCCCAGCATTTT.

The chain combines TRBV19 with TRBJ2-1, with 11 positions matching TRBD2. The ends lost 4 bases at V and 8 bases at J; junction bases unmatched: 7. CDR1 and CDR2 from the germline V gene are LNHDA and SQIVND (reference sequence). The CDR3 is 15 amino acids. The CDR3 coding sequence is TGTGCCAGTAGTAACCTCGCTAGCGGGGGGTATGAGCAGTTCTTC. The encoded protein is CASSNLASGGYEQFF.

The chain carries TRBV19 and TRBJ2-2; no reliable D call. Trimming took off 7 bases at V and 4 bases at J, with 10 bases between the two ends. CDR3 length equals 13 residues. The germline V gene has CDR1 LNHDA and CDR2 SQIVND (reference sequence). CDR3 bases: TGTGCCAGTACTATCCCCCTCACCGGGGAGCTGTTTTTT. This translates into CASTIPLTGELFF.